This is a list of T cell receptor beta chains from one sample in a study of cytomegalovirus exposure and HLA in healthy donors. Profiled with immunoSEQ multiplex PCR; TCRdb holds only in-frame clones, not every one. The profile shows over 120,000 clones, approximately 63% of them singletons. Material: PBMCs. These TCRs come from a woman in her fifties or sixties in good health and CMV-seropositive. CDR3s include the opening cysteine and the closing phenylalanine or tryptophan. The order of the fields is J gene, clone size, V gene, D gene, CDR3 protein, CDR3 DNA. A D gene is named only where the DNA matches it firmly. Clone size is stated in some rows and not others, as once, few, many or a class when expanded.

TRBJ1-5,.,TRBV28,.,CASMSNQPQHF,TGTGCCAGCATGTCAAATCAGCCCCAGCATTTT
TRBJ1-1,.,TRBV28,.,CASSPPRGGDTEAFF,TGTGCCAGCAGTCCCCCCCGGGGGGGGGACACTGAAGCTTTCTTT
TRBJ2-1,few,TRBV25-1,TRBD2,CASSEVTGTTSNEQFF,TGTGCCAGCAGTGAAGTCACCGGGACTACCTCCAATGAGCAGTTCTTC
TRBJ1-2,few,TRBV6-6,TRBD1,CASSYISGQGQGYTF,TGTGCCAGCAGTTACATCTCCGGACAGGGGCAAGGCTACACCTTC
TRBJ1-2,.,TRBV7-8,.,CASSSPAGQGWGYTF,TGTGCCAGCAGCTCCCCCGCTGGGCAGGGCTGGGGCTACACCTTC
TRBJ2-3,.,TRBV5-4,TRBD2,CASSPNLAGGRDTQYF,TGTGCCAGCAGCCCCAATCTAGCGGGAGGCAGAGATACGCAGTATTTT
TRBJ2-7,.,TRBV20-1,.,CSARDAGEQYF,TGCAGTGCTAGAGACGCAGGCGAGCAGTACTTC
TRBJ1-5,.,TRBV2,TRBD1,CASSYTGTGGQPQHF,TGTGCCAGCAGTTACACCGGGACAGGGGGTCAGCCCCAGCATTTT
TRBJ1-1,.,TRBV10-3,TRBD1,CAISFRGLGNTEAFF,TGTGCCATCAGCTTCAGGGGGCTGGGGAACACTGAAGCTTTCTTT
TRBJ2-2,.,TRBV5-4,TRBD1,CASNAPGQGRAGELFF,TGTGCCAGCAACGCGCCGGGACAGGGGAGGGCCGGGGAGCTGTTTTTT
TRBJ1-4,.,TRBV5-1,TRBD1,CASSSSGDRNEKLFF,TGCGCCAGCAGCTCCTCTGGGGACAGAAATGAAAAACTGTTTTTT
TRBJ2-7,.,TRBV21-1,.,CASTGWYEQYF,TGTGCCAGCACCGGGTGGTACGAGCAGTACTTC
TRBJ2-7,.,TRBV6-1,.,CASSEAAEQYF,TGTGCCAGCAGTGAAGCGGCCGAGCAGTACTTC
TRBJ2-7,.,TRBV4-1,TRBD2,CASSRQKAGVPYEQYF,TGCGCCAGCAGCCGACAGAAAGCGGGAGTTCCCTACGAGCAGTACTTC
TRBJ2-7,few,TRBV6-5,TRBD1,CASRAGTGGVYEQYF,TGTGCCAGCAGAGCCGGGACAGGGGGAGTCTACGAGCAGTACTTC
TRBJ2-5,.,TRBV7-2,.,CASSLGGGKGETQYF,TGTGCCAGCAGCTTAGGGGGCGGGAAGGGAGAGACCCAGTACTTC
TRBJ2-1,.,TRBV5-8,.,CASSLTGGPSYNEQFF,TGTGCCAGCAGCTTAACCGGGGGGCCGTCCTACAATGAGCAGTTCTTC